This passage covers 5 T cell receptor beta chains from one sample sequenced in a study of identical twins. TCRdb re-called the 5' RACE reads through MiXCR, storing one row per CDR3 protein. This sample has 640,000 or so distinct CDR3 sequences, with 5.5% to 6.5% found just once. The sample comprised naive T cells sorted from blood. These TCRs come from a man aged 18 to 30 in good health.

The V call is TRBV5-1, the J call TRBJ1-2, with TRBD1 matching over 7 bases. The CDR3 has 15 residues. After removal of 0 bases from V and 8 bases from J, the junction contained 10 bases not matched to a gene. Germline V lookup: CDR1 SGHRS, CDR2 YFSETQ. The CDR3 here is CASSLAGEGGAGYTF. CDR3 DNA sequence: TGCGCCAGCAGCTTGGCCGGGGAAGGGGGCGCGGGCTACACCTTC. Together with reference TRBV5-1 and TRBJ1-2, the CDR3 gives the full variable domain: KAGVTQTPRYLIKTRGQQVTLSCSPISGHRSVSWYQQTPGQGLQFLFEYFSETQRNKGNFPGRFSGRQFSNSRSEMNVSTLELGDSALYLCASSLAGEGGAGYTFGSGTRLTVV.

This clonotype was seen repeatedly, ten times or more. The CDR3: CASSSLTPGLAGETQYF. The CDR3 bases are TGCGCCAGCAGCTCCCTCACCCCGGGACTAGCGGGAGAAACGCAGTATTTT. The chain joins TRBV5-1 to TRBJ2-3, with 14 bases that match TRBD2. The J segment lost 9 bases and the V segment lost 3 bases, leaving 12 bases of the junction unmatched. CDR3 length: 17 amino acids. Germline V gene data show CDR1 as SGHRS and CDR2 as YFSETQ.

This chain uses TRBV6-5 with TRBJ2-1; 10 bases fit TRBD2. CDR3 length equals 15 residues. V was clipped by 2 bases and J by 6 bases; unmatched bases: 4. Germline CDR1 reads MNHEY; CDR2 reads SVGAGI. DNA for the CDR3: TGTGCCAGCAGTTACCCAGCGGGAGGGGTCAATGAGCAGTTCTTC. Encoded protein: CASSYPAGGVNEQFF.

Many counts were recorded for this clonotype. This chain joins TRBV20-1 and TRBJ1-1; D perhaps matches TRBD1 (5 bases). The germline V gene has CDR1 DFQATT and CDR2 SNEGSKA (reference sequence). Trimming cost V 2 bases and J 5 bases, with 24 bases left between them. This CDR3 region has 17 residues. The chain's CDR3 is CSARSLGIGALRTEAFF. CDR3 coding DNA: TGCAGTGCTAGATCCTTGGGTATTGGGGCATTGCGGACTGAAGCTTTCTTT.

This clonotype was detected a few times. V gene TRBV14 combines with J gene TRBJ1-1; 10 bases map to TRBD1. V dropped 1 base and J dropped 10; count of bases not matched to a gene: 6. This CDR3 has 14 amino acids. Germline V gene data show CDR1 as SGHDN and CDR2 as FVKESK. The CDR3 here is CASSQVDRGRVAFF. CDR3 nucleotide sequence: TGTGCCAGCAGCCAAGTTGACAGGGGGCGAGTAGCTTTCTTT.